This TCR beta chain comes out of a study of blood T cells in healthy people across ages. The V end was cut by 1 base, the J end by 4 bases, with 13 bases between. This CDR3 has 15 residues. Germline V gives CDR1 LGHNA, CDR2 YSLEER. It was with a sample-barcoded 5' primer and a J-beta primer mix that a second PCR of roughly 6 to 12 cycles was run. TCRdb itself ran the 5' RACE reads through MiXCR, one entry per CDR3 protein. The table lists 1.5 million to 2 million distinct CDR3 sequences, just under 50% of them singletons. The source of this sequence is a woman between 40 and 55 years old in good health. The chain carries TRBV4-3 and TRBJ1-2; D ambiguous. The material sequenced was blood. The CDR3 nucleotides are TGCGCCAGCAGCCAAGTAGGGCTAGCTAGCTATGGCTACACCTTC. Encoded protein: CASSQVGLASYGYTF.